The rows below give T cell receptor beta chains drawn from one sample of a study of shared clonotypes between healthy human individuals. Clones were sequenced by immunoSEQ multiplex PCR, and TCRdb holds only the in-frame ones, with some missing. The sample holds roughly 1,000,000 clones, roughly 74% seen once. Sequenced: memory CD4+ T cells from PBMCs. These TCRs come from a man between 18 and 29 years old in good health. Some clones in this sample may be carry-over from other donors' samples. Both conserved end residues are part of each CDR3. The order of the fields is V gene, CDR3 protein.

>TRBV2
CASSAQGISTDTQYF
>TRBV19
CASSIGRVGMYEQYF
>TRBV5-4
CASSLLGQGGAQYF
>TRBV9
CASSPGTDKSTGELFF
>TRBV27
CASSFSVGVPHTEAFF
>TRBV29-1
CSVEDRLAGVRNEQFF
>TRBV6-5
CASSYRGTGSGYTF
>TRBV7-2
CASSLERASEQFF
>TRBV5-4
CASSLDGNYGYTF
>TRBV5-6
CASSPLGKTGNEQYF
>TRBV19
CASSGDTGELFF
>TRBV4-1
CASSQGGQVFYNEQFF
>TRBV2
CASSVVPRGKNIQYF
>TRBV4-3
CASSQAPPGAGGPDTQYF
>TRBV30
CAWNTKGEQYF
>TRBV7-9
CASSRQSPWQFF
>TRBV11-2
CASSADRGHEQYF
>TRBV6-6
CASSRLAGPPRETQYF
>TRBV27
CASSRRWGLGEKLFF
>TRBV9
CASSVRDRGLKRYGYTF
>TRBV6-1
CASSLSRQPQHF
>TRBV11-2
CASSRDPVGDTEAFF